This T cell receptor (beta chain) was recovered during a study of identical twins. Regarding this clonotype: Its antigen is currently unknown.

Regarding the study as a whole: Alpha sequences out of frame and shared by twins had excess low generation probability. Reduced insertions were recorded for abundant cord blood beta clonotypes, with no such pattern in memory repertoires.

A universal primer site was created by template switching, with the cDNA bearing unique molecular identifiers. TCRdb reprocessed the 5' RACE reads with MiXCR, giving one entry per CDR3 protein. The sample carries roughly 1,500,000 distinct CDR3 sequences, about 31% recorded once. Each donor (without exception) was a healthy Caucasian. The sample was cord blood. This TCR came from a newborn girl in good health.

The chain's CDR3 is CASSAELADQETQYF. CDR3 bases: TGTGCCAGCAGCGCTGAATTAGCGGATCAAGAGACCCAGTACTTC. V is TRBV9 and J is TRBJ2-5; possible D gene TRBD2, 6 bases. V lost 3 bases to trimming and J lost 2 bases, with 14 bases between them. CDR3 size: 15 residues. Per the germline V gene, CDR1 is SGDLS and CDR2 is YYNGEE.